One and the same sample provided the 21 T cell receptor beta chains below, sequenced in a study of identical twins. TCRdb recomputed calls from the 5' RACE reads with MiXCR, one row per CDR3 protein. Of about 470,000 distinct CDR3 sequences in the sample, 24% are singletons; the top ten hold approximately 2.9%. These data were likewise used in another study, on T cells expressing NK-cell markers.

The specimen was CD4+ T cells sorted from blood. The receptors were gathered from a woman aged 18-29 years in good health.

The chain combines TRBV9 with TRBJ2-5, with 12 bases matching TRBD1. V lost 3 bases, J lost 5 bases, and 11 bases stayed unmatched. The CDR3 has 17 residues. CDR1 SGDLS and CDR2 YYNGEE come from the germline V gene. Here the CDR3 reads CASSAYSGTGGSETQYF. CDR3 DNA sequence: TGTGCCAGCAGCGCTTACTCCGGGACAGGGGGCAGCGAGACCCAGTACTTC.

This clonotype showed up just a few times. V usage is TRBV10-3 and J usage is TRBJ2-1; no reliable D call. Looked up from germline, CDR1 is ENHRY and CDR2 is SYGVKD. The germline V and J ends were trimmed by 5 bases and 6 bases, with 8 bases remaining between them. This CDR3 contains 12 residues. The CDR3 protein is CAISRSVNEQFF. CDR3 in DNA: TGTGCCATCAGTCGGTCAGTCAATGAGCAGTTCTTC.

CDR3 residues: CASSAGNPGADTQYF. In DNA form, the CDR3 reads TGTGCCAGCAGCGCTGGGAATCCCGGGGCAGATACGCAGTATTTT. The chain recombines TRBV9 with TRBJ2-3, with a tentative D call TRBD2 (5 bases). The CDR3 is 15 residues long. Germline values: CDR1 SGDLS, CDR2 YYNGEE. Trimming removed 3 bases at V and 4 bases at J, with 15 bases between.

V and J are TRBV29-1 and TRBJ2-1, with D perhaps matching TRBD2 (6 bases). The germline V gene encodes CDR1 SQVTM and CDR2 ANQGSEA. V was clipped by 2 bases and J by 6 bases, with 14 bases between them. The CDR3 has 14 amino acids. The CDR3 DNA reads as TGCAGCGTTGAATTGGGGGTCGGGGGCAATGAGCAGTTCTTC. Translating it yields CSVELGVGGNEQFF.

This rearrangement joins TRBV20-1 to TRBJ2-2; TRBD2 matches at 9 bases. The J segment lost 4 bases and the V segment lost 5 bases, leaving 5 bases of the junction unmatched. In germline, CDR1 is DFQATT, CDR2 SNEGSKA (reference sequence). CDR3 length: 14 amino acids. CDR3 sequence (DNA): TGCAGTGCTCGAATTAGCGGGAGCACCGGGGAGCTGTTTTTT. It specifies CSARISGSTGELFF.

V usage is TRBV20-1 and J usage is TRBJ1-1; D is undetermined. This CDR3 is built from 14 residues. V was clipped by 3 bases and J by 0 bases, with 11 bases between them. Germline V gene lookup returns CDR1 DFQATT and CDR2 SNEGSKA (reference sequence). The chain's CDR3 is CSAREGSLNTEAFF. As DNA, the CDR3 is TGCAGTGCTAGGGAAGGCAGTTTGAACACTGAAGCTTTCTTT.

This chain uses TRBV2 with TRBJ1-4; TRBD1 matches 8 bases. V was pared by 6 bases and J by 7 bases, with 4 bases of the junction left unmatched. This CDR3 contains 13 residues. CDR1 is SNHLY, CDR2 FYNNEI, per germline. CDR3 region: CASSDRGREKLFF. CDR3 DNA sequence: TGTGCCAGCAGCGACAGGGGTCGTGAAAAACTGTTTTTT.

The chain couples TRBV2 to TRBJ1-1; the D is unclear. The CDR3 length is 11 residues. Trimming left V 1 base short and J 9 bases short, with 6 bases between. CDR1 is SNHLY and CDR2 is FYNNEI in the germline V gene. The CDR3 DNA follows: TGTGCCAGCAGTGAAGGCGTAAAAGCTTTCTTT. Its translation: CASSEGVKAFF.

The chain links TRBV18 to TRBJ2-7, with no clear D. Trimming shortened V by 5 bases and J by 3 bases, and 8 bases separated the two germline ends. Per germline, CDR1 KGHSH and CDR2 LQKENI. CDR3 length: 12 amino acids. The CDR3 region has the DNA TGTGCCAGCTCAAAAGTCGTCTACGAGCAGTACTTC. Protein product: CASSKVVYEQYF.

The V and J genes are TRBV6-2 or TRBV6-3 and TRBJ2-1; TRBD2 aligns across 16 bases. The CDR3 is made up of 18 amino acids. Germline-derived CDR1 and CDR2 are MNHEY and SVGEGT. Trimming at V came to 5 bases and at J to 3 bases, leaving 7 bases not matched to a gene. The DNA of the CDR3 is TGTGCCAGCAGTCCGGGACTAGCGGGGGGGAGACTCTACAATGAGCAGTTCTTC. It is translated as CASSPGLAGGRLYNEQFF.

This clonotype was counted a few times. The genes are TRBV27 and TRBJ2-7; possibly TRBD1 for D (6 bases). The CDR3 runs 15 residues. The germline CDR1 and CDR2 sequences are MNHEY and SMNVEV (reference sequence). V was pared by 3 bases and J by 0 bases, with 12 bases between. CDR3 in amino acids: CASSFGGQSSYEQYF. In DNA, the CDR3 is TGTGCCAGCAGTTTTGGCGGACAGAGCTCCTACGAGCAGTACTTC.

The chain links TRBV18 to TRBJ2-5, with 10 bases aligning to TRBD2. The V gene end was trimmed by 6 bases and the J gene end by 3 bases; junction bases not matched to a gene: 16. CDR3 length: 18 residues. Per the germline V gene, CDR1 is KGHSH and CDR2 is LQKENI. The CDR3 sequence is CASSSITGTSALKETQYF. The CDR3 DNA sequence: TGTGCCAGCTCTTCAATAACCGGGACTAGCGCGTTAAAAGAGACCCAGTACTTC.

This rearrangement joins TRBV5-1 to TRBJ2-7; D is possibly TRBD1 (5 bases). The CDR3 spans 14 residues. In germline, CDR1 is SGHRS, CDR2 YFSETQ. V lost 0 bases, J lost 0 bases, and 7 bases lay in between. The CDR3 reads CASSLAGISYEQYF. CDR3 nucleotide sequence: TGCGCCAGCAGCTTGGCAGGGATCTCCTACGAGCAGTACTTC.

The V call is TRBV16, the J call TRBJ2-6; 7 bases line up with TRBD2. V was clipped by 4 bases and J by 2 bases; unmatched bases: 2. The germline V gene has CDR1 KGHSY and CDR2 FQNENV. CDR3 length: 15 amino acids. The CDR3, as DNA: TGTGCCAGCAGCCCGGCGGGGGCTGGGGCCAACGTCCTGACTTTC. This encodes CASSPAGAGANVLTF.

This clonotype was counted between two and nine times. The rearrangement joins TRBV9 to TRBJ2-3, with D perhaps TRBD2 (6 bases). Trimming shortened V by 2 bases and J by 4 bases, and 11 bases separated the two germline ends. This CDR3 is 14 amino acids long. Germline values: CDR1 SGDLS, CDR2 YYNGEE. The CDR3 here is CASSVQTSSDTQYF. CDR3 nucleotides: TGTGCCAGCAGCGTCCAGACTAGTTCAGATACGCAGTATTTT.

This clonotype was counted a few times. The V call is TRBV20-1, the J call TRBJ2-3; maybe TRBD2 (6 bases). V shed 6 bases and J shed 1 base, with 14 bases lying between them. The CDR3 contains 14 residues. The germline V gene has CDR1 DFQATT and CDR2 SNEGSKA (reference sequence). CDR3 loop: CSARGGYGTDTQYF. The CDR3 coding sequence is TGCAGTGCACGTGGGGGGTACGGCACAGATACGCAGTATTTT.

The V gene is TRBV20-1, the J gene TRBJ2-7; D may match TRBD1 or TRBD2 (6 bases each). Trimming left V 0 bases short and J 1 base short, with 16 bases between. The length of the CDR3 is 16 residues. The V gene's germline CDR1 is DFQATT and CDR2 SNEGSKA (reference sequence). The CDR3 loop reads CSARDQGRGDSYEQYF. The CDR3 DNA is TGCAGTGCTAGAGATCAGGGGCGCGGGGATTCCTACGAGCAGTACTTC.

This clonotype showed up just a few times. The chain has TRBV29-1 and TRBJ1-1, with D uncertain. CDR1 is SQVTM and CDR2 is ANQGSEA in the germline V gene. Trimming shortened V by 6 bases and J by 1 base, and 9 bases separated the two germline ends. The CDR3 sequence is 12 residues long. CDR3 in amino acids: CSVVQWNTEAFF. CDR3 DNA sequence: TGCAGCGTGGTACAGTGGAACACTGAAGCTTTCTTT.

The V gene is TRBV5-1, the J gene TRBJ2-4, with TRBD1 matching 9 bases. This CDR3 has 18 amino acids. Germline trimming cut 0 bases from V and 3 bases from J; bases unmatched to any gene: 10. Germline V lookup: CDR1 SGHRS, CDR2 YFSETQ. CDR3 nucleotides: TGCGCCAGCAGCTTGGCCTCGACAGGGGGATTTAGCAAAAACATTCAGTACTTC. This translates into CASSLASTGGFSKNIQYF. Filled out from reference TRBV5-1 and TRBJ2-4, the complete variable domain reads KAGVTQTPRYLIKTRGQQVTLSCSPISGHRSVSWYQQTPGQGLQFLFEYFSETQRNKGNFPGRFSGRQFSNSRSEMNVSTLELGDSALYLCASSLASTGGFSKNIQYFGAGTRLSVL.

Only one count was recorded for this clonotype. The V and J genes are TRBV6-2 or TRBV6-3 and TRBJ2-1; D is possibly TRBD2 (5 bases). The CDR3 extends over 17 amino acids. In germline, CDR1 is MNHEY, CDR2 SVGEGT. The V end lost 0 bases, the J end lost 4 bases, and 16 bases lay between the germline ends. CDR3 DNA sequence: TGTGCCAGCAGTTACTCGATAACGGGGAGTAGGTACAATGAGCAGTTCTTC. Its translation: CASSYSITGSRYNEQFF.

The sample holds a few counts of this clonotype. This sequence joins TRBV3-1 and TRBJ1-1; 9 nucleotides line up with TRBD1. The CDR3 runs 15 residues. The ends lost 2 bases at V and 5 bases at J; junction bases unmatched: 6. The germline gives CDR1 LGHDT, CDR2 YNNKEL (reference sequence). CDR3 loop: CASSQRTGVFTEAFF. The CDR3 nucleotides read TGTGCCAGCAGCCAACGGACAGGGGTATTTACTGAAGCTTTCTTT.